Listed here is a single TCR beta chain. Under the authors' procedure: For nucleated cells, counts were estimated from reference gene primer amplification. TCRdb's copy holds only in-frame clones and misses some; the assay was immunoSEQ multiplex PCR. The V and J calls and clone size come from that table; D and trimming were worked out from the DNA. The sample consists of fewer than 55,000 clones, about 90% of them appearing once. The sample originates from a study of blood T cell repertoires in COVID-19. Study background: Samples taken during acute and convalescent COVID-19 were collected in the United States, Italy and Spain. Sample material is recorded as cDNA or gDNA derived from T cells, B-cell-depleted T cells, or PBMCs.

The CDR3 loop spans 14 amino acids. Germline values: CDR1 GTSNPN, CDR2 SVGIG (reference sequence). The V end was cut by 1 base, the J end by 7 bases, with 16 bases between. The clonotype was recovered from a man older than 75 with active or convalescent COVID-19. This chain links TRBV30 with TRBJ2-5; perhaps TRBD1 as D (8 bases). The sample comprised peripheral blood. The CDR3 coding sequence is TGTGCCTGGAGTGCGACAGCGGGGACAGGGACCCAGTACTTC. Its protein product is CAWSATAGTGTQYF.